The next 23 T cell receptor beta chains were all read from a single sample in a study of response to subunit inactivated influenza vaccine. In TCRdb, the RT-PCR reads were re-called with MiXCR into one record per CDR3 protein. Among 500,000 to 600,000 distinct CDR3 sequences listed, roughly 12% were seen once. This sample also belongs to another study, concerning T cells expressing NK-cell markers. This second report adds: Template switching by 5'RACE with UMIs generated the TCR beta cDNA.

Sequencing used PBMCs from blood, obtained on the day of vaccination. Every receptor here comes from a man between 50 and 59 years old who received an inactivated influenza vaccine.

The chain uses TRBV28 and TRBJ2-3; 8 bases fit TRBD1. The CDR3 covers 16 residues. Trimming cost V 2 bases and J 0 bases; bases outside gene matches: 4. Germline V gene lookup returns CDR1 MDHEN and CDR2 SYDVKM. CDR3 sequence: CASSLTGQASTDTQYF. The CDR3, as DNA: TGTGCCAGCAGTTTAACGGGACAGGCTAGCACAGATACGCAGTATTTT.

This clonotype was observed many times. The rearrangement joins TRBV5-1 to TRBJ2-1; D unclear. The germline V gene encodes CDR1 SGHRS and CDR2 YFSETQ. V lost 0 bases and J 7 bases, leaving 8 bases between the germline ends. This CDR3 region has 13 residues. CDR3 DNA sequence: TGCGCCAGCAGCTTGGGCCTGTTTAATGAGCAGTTCTTC. As protein: CASSLGLFNEQFF. The whole variable domain, filled in from reference TRBV5-1 and TRBJ2-1, reads KAGVTQTPRYLIKTRGQQVTLSCSPISGHRSVSWYQQTPGQGLQFLFEYFSETQRNKGNFPGRFSGRQFSNSRSEMNVSTLELGDSALYLCASSLGLFNEQFFGPGTRLTVL.

This clonotype was counted a few times. The CDR3: CASSMAREANYGYTF. DNA for the CDR3: TGTGCCAGTAGTATGGCCAGAGAAGCTAACTATGGCTACACCTTC. This chain links TRBV19 with TRBJ1-2; D gene ambiguous. The CDR3 has 15 residues. With 3 bases removed from V and 0 bases from J, the gap between germline ends came to 11 bases. The V gene's germline CDR1 is LNHDA and CDR2 SQIVND (reference sequence). Using reference TRBV19 and TRBJ1-2 for the parts outside the CDR3, the full variable domain is DGGITQSPKYLFRKEGQNVTLSCEQNLNHDAMYWYRQDPGQGLRLIYYSQIVNDFQKGDIAEGYSVSREKKESFPLTVTSAQKNPTAFYLCASSMAREANYGYTFGSGTRLTVV.

This clonotype has ten or more counts. The V call is TRBV5-5, the J call TRBJ2-2; unclear D gene. Germline-derived CDR1 and CDR2 are SGHKS and YYEKEE (reference sequence). V shed 2 bases and J shed 4 bases, with 15 bases lying between them. This CDR3 comprises 16 residues. CDR3 DNA sequence: TGTGCCAGCAGCTTAAGTCGTGGAGATGGCACCGGGGAGCTGTTTTTT. It codes for CASSLSRGDGTGELFF.

In this sample, this clonotype turned up many times. The chain has TRBV6-2 or TRBV6-3 and TRBJ2-2; 12 bases line up with TRBD2. CDR3 size: 18 residues. The V and J ends lost 4 bases and 0 bases, in that order; junction bases with no gene match: 6. CDR1 and CDR2 from the germline V gene are MNHEY and SVGEGT. The CDR3 sequence: CASSSRLAGAANTGELFF. CDR3 nucleotides: TGTGCCAGCAGTTCCCGACTAGCGGGGGCCGCGAACACCGGGGAGCTGTTTTTT.

The chain couples TRBV11-1 to TRBJ2-7, with 9 nucleotides matching TRBD1. Germline V gene lookup returns CDR1 SGHAT and CDR2 FQDESV (reference sequence). V gave up 5 bases and J gave up 0 bases; unmatched junction bases: 5. The length of the CDR3 is 15 residues. The CDR3 protein is CASSAPGQGSYEQYF. For the CDR3, the DNA is TGTGCCAGCAGCGCCCCGGGACAGGGCTCCTACGAGCAGTACTTC.

The sample holds a few counts of this clonotype. CDR3 residues: CASSKAQGVETQYF. As DNA, the CDR3 is TGTGCCAGTAGCAAAGCACAGGGAGTAGAGACCCAGTACTTC. The V call is TRBV19, the J call TRBJ2-5, with D possibly being TRBD1 (6 bases). Trimming cost V 6 bases and J 4 bases, with 15 bases left between them. The CDR3 spans 14 residues. Per the germline V gene, CDR1 is LNHDA and CDR2 is SQIVND (reference sequence).

This chain joins TRBV7-2 and TRBJ2-1, with D possibly TRBD2 on 6 matching bases. This CDR3 has 17 residues. Trimming took 1 base from V and 0 from J, leaving 13 bases between them. Germline CDR1 and CDR2: SGHTA and FQGNSA. In DNA, the CDR3 is TGTGCCAGCAGCTTAGGAATCGGGGGAGTCTCCTACAATGAGCAGTTCTTC. Its protein is CASSLGIGGVSYNEQFF.

The chain couples TRBV5-1 to TRBJ2-5, with D possibly being TRBD2 (6 bases). Germline CDR1 and CDR2: SGHRS and YFSETQ. The CDR3 sequence is 13 residues long. V shed 8 bases and J shed 2 bases, with 13 bases lying between them. The CDR3 DNA reads TGCGCCAGTGGGAGGTCGGCACAAGAGACCCAGTACTTC. This gives the protein CASGRSAQETQYF.

This clonotype was observed a handful of times. The chain joins TRBV11-2 to TRBJ2-5, with TRBD2 identical over 11 bases. Germline CDR1 reads SGHAT; CDR2 reads FQNNGV. This CDR3 region has 16 residues. V dropped 2 bases and J dropped 5; count of bases not matched to a gene: 7. The CDR3, as DNA: TGTGCCAGCAGCTTAACTAGCGGGGGCGGGTCGGAGACCCAGTACTTC. Translated: CASSLTSGGGSETQYF.

CDR3 bases: TGCAGTGCTAGAGATGGGCCGGGGAACACTGAAGCTTTCTTT. It specifies CSARDGPGNTEAFF. The rearrangement links TRBV20-1 to TRBJ1-1; D remains unclear. Germline V lookup: CDR1 DFQATT, CDR2 SNEGSKA (reference sequence). The V end was cut by 0 bases, the J end by 1 base, with 9 bases between. CDR3 size: 14 residues.

The genes are TRBV12-3 or TRBV12-4 and TRBJ2-2; D call uncertain. The V end was cut by 6 bases, the J end by 0 bases, with 11 bases between. CDR3 length equals 15 residues. CDR3 loop: CASSPTGPNTGELFF. The CDR3 DNA is TGTGCCAGCAGCCCCACCGGGCCGAACACCGGGGAGCTGTTTTTT.

V and J are TRBV28 and TRBJ2-2; D is unresolved. The V gene lost 3 bases and the J gene lost 0 bases, with 8 bases spanning the gap. Per germline, CDR1 MDHEN and CDR2 SYDVKM. This CDR3 contains 15 residues. CDR3 region: CASSFPWSNTGELFF. CDR3 coding DNA: TGTGCCAGCAGTTTTCCCTGGTCGAACACCGGGGAGCTGTTTTTT.

This clonotype has just a few counts. This chain joins TRBV12-3 or TRBV12-4 and TRBJ2-1; a possible D gene is TRBD1 (6 bases). The CDR3 contains 14 residues. The V gene lost 8 bases and the J gene lost 0 bases, with 11 bases spanning the gap. This chain's CDR3 is CASHRDTSYNEQFF. The CDR3 nucleotides read TGTGCCAGCCACCGGGACACCTCCTACAATGAGCAGTTCTTC.

The sample holds a few counts of this clonotype. The genes are TRBV7-7 and TRBJ2-5; no clear D. Germline V lookup: CDR1 SSHAT, CDR2 FNYEAQ (reference sequence). The CDR3 consists of 17 residues. Trimming left V 2 bases short and J 0 bases short, with 16 bases between. The CDR3 region has the DNA TGTGCCAGCAGCTTAACCCCCGAAGAGCAGTACCAAGAGACCCAGTACTTC. This sequence encodes CASSLTPEEQYQETQYF.

The gene calls are TRBV20-1 and TRBJ2-7; D is undetermined. This CDR3 spans 13 amino acids. Germline V lookup: CDR1 DFQATT, CDR2 SNEGSKA (reference sequence). V lost 0 bases and J lost 4, with 10 bases in between. The CDR3 sequence is CSARDQGIYEQYF. The DNA of the CDR3 is TGCAGTGCTAGAGATCAAGGAATTTACGAGCAGTACTTC.

This clonotype turned up a few times. This chain joins TRBV28 and TRBJ1-1; TRBD1 aligns across 7 bases. CDR1 and CDR2 from the germline V gene are MDHEN and SYDVKM. Trimming at V came to 1 base and at J to 3 bases, leaving 8 bases not matched to a gene. The CDR3 extends over 16 amino acids. Here the CDR3 DNA reads TGTGCCAGCAGTTTATTGCAGGGGGGGTTCGACACTGAAGCTTTCTTT. Translating gives CASSLLQGGFDTEAFF.

The chain carries TRBV6-2 or TRBV6-3 and TRBJ2-7; no clear D. Germline loops: CDR1 MNHEY, CDR2 SVGEGT. Deletions cut 2 bases from V and 2 bases from J, with 19 bases between. The CDR3 runs 17 residues. In DNA form, the CDR3 reads TGTGCCAGCAGTTACCTTCCGGGTAGAACTGACCCCTACGAGCAGTACTTC. It codes for CASSYLPGRTDPYEQYF.

The V call is TRBV28, the J call TRBJ1-5, with 9 bases matching TRBD1. The V gene's germline CDR1 is MDHEN and CDR2 SYDVKM. The CDR3 contains 18 residues. Trimming removed 4 bases from V and 0 bases from J; junction bases left unmatched: 10. The CDR3 DNA follows: TGTGCCAGCAGTTCTCGACAGGGGGGATTTTATAGCAATCAGCCCCAGCATTTT. This codes for CASSSRQGGFYSNQPQHF. Combining the CDR3 with reference TRBV28 and TRBJ1-5 gives the whole variable domain DVKVTQSSRYLVKRTGEKVFLECVQDMDHENMFWYRQDPGLGLRLIYFSYDVKMKEKGDIPEGYSVSREKKERFSLILESASTNQTSMYLCASSSRQGGFYSNQPQHFGDGTRLSIL.

J is TRBJ2-7 and V is TRBV18; D perhaps matches TRBD2 (7 bases). Germline V lookup: CDR1 KGHSH, CDR2 LQKENI. Trimming took 1 base from V and 6 from J, leaving 19 bases between them. The CDR3 consists of 16 residues. This CDR3 is CASSPRGSAGAGEQYF. The CDR3 DNA follows: TGTGCCAGCTCACCACGAGGGAGCGCGGGGGCCGGCGAGCAGTACTTC. Using reference TRBV18 and TRBJ2-7 for the parts outside the CDR3, the full variable domain is NAGVMQNPRHLVRRRGQEARLRCSPMKGHSHVYWYRQLPEEGLKFMVYLQKENIIDESGMPKERFSAEFPKEGPSILRIQQVVRGDSAAYFCASSPRGSAGAGEQYFGPGTRLTVT.

This clonotype has a count of ten or more. The chain links TRBV11-3 to TRBJ2-2; D might be TRBD1 (5 bases). V was shortened by 4 bases and J by 1 base, with 13 bases between the two germline ends. Per the germline V gene, CDR1 is SGHNT and CDR2 is YENEEA. This CDR3 contains 16 residues. CDR3 nucleotides: TGTGCCAGCAGCTCCGACAGAGTCCAGAACACCGGGGAGCTGTTTTTT. Encoded protein: CASSSDRVQNTGELFF.

This clonotype was observed a few times. This chain joins TRBV15 and TRBJ1-2; unclear D gene. The CDR3 runs to 16 residues. Germline V gene data show CDR1 as LNHNV and CDR2 as YYDKDF (reference sequence). Trimming removed 0 bases at V and 3 bases at J, with 14 bases between. The DNA for the CDR3 is TGTGCCACCAGCAGAGATAGGGCAGCCTCTTACTATGGCTACACCTTC. Translation gives CATSRDRAASYYGYTF.

This rearrangement joins TRBV20-1 to TRBJ2-5; weak D call: TRBD2 (6 bases). The CDR3 loop spans 15 amino acids. Deletions cut 3 bases from V and 1 base from J, with 15 bases between. Germline V gene lookup returns CDR1 DFQATT and CDR2 SNEGSKA (reference sequence). The CDR3 DNA is TGCAGTGCTAGTATTAGCGGTAGGGCCCAAGAGACCCAGTACTTC. Encoded protein: CSASISGRAQETQYF.